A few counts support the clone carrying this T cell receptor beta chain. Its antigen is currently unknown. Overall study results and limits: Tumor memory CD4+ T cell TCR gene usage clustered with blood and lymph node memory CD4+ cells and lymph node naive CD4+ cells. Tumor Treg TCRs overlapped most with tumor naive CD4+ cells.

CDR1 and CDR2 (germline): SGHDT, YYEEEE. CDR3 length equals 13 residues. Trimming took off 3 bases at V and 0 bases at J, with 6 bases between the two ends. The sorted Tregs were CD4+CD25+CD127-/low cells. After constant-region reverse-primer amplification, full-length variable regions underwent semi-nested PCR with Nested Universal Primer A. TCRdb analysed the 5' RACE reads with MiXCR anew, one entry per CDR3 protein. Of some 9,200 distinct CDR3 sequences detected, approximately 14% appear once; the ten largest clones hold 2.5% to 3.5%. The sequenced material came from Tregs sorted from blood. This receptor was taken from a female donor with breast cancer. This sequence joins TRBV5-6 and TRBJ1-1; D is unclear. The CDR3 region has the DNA TGTGCCAGCAGCTGGGATATGAACACTGAAGCTTTCTTT. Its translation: CASSWDMNTEAFF.